One sample yielded the 19 T cell receptor beta chains listed below, sequenced in a study of cytomegalovirus exposure and HLA in healthy donors. Some clones are missing from TCRdb's copy, which holds only in-frame ones; the method was immunoSEQ multiplex PCR. The data contain about 88,000 clones, around 82% of them singletons. The sequenced sample was PBMCs. The receptor set was obtained from a woman younger than 30 in good health and CMV-seropositive.

The chain uses TRBV29-1 and TRBJ1-5; D is unresolved. Germline CDR1 and CDR2: SQVTM and ANQGSEA. CDR3 length: 15 residues. The CDR3 nucleotides are TGCAGGATGGGGTCCCGGACGGAGGCCTTTCGGCCCCAGCATTTT. Translated, it gives CRMGSRTEAFRPQHF.

The V and J genes are TRBV25-1 and TRBJ2-3; D unresolved. V lost 3 bases and J 6 bases, leaving 7 bases between the germline ends. CDR1 and CDR2 (germline): MGHDK, SYGVNS. The CDR3 loop spans 12 amino acids. CDR3: CASSERRDTQYF. CDR3 DNA sequence: TGTGCCAGCAGTGAGCGTCGGGATACGCAGTATTTT. Full variable domain (missing parts from reference TRBV25-1 and TRBJ2-3): EADIYQTPRYLVIGTGKKITLECSQTMGHDKMYWYQQDPGMELHLIHYSYGVNSTEKGDLSSESTVSRIRTEHFPLTLESARPSHTSQYLCASSERRDTQYFGPGTRLTVL.

This chain joins TRBV10-2 and TRBJ1-5; 7 positions match TRBD1. The CDR3 is 16 amino acids. Germline-derived CDR1 and CDR2 are WSHSY and SAAADI. The junction had 11 bases not matched to a gene; V was cut back by 3 bases and J by 6 bases. The CDR3, as DNA: TGCGCCAGCAGTGACCTCGGGACAGAACGGGGTCAGCCCCAGCATTTT. It is translated as CASSDLGTERGQPQHF.

The gene calls are TRBV28 and TRBJ2-3, with a weak D call TRBD1 (6 bases). V shed 4 bases and J shed 5 bases, with 13 bases lying between them. CDR3 length equals 14 residues. Germline CDR1 is MDHEN and CDR2 is SYDVKM. CDR3 nucleotide sequence: TGTGCCAGCAGTTCGTCCTACAGGGTAGATACGCAGTATTTT. This codes for CASSSSYRVDTQYF.

The rearrangement uses TRBV11-2 and TRBJ1-2, with D maybe TRBD1 (6 bases). CDR3 length: 13 residues. The germline gives CDR1 SGHAT, CDR2 FQNNGV. The V end lost 6 bases, the J end lost 7 bases, and 15 bases lay between the germline ends. The CDR3 here is CASSSPGGTGYTF. CDR3 DNA: TGTGCCAGCAGTTCGCCGGGGGGCACTGGCTACACCTTC.

Only one count was recorded for this clone. The chain is built from TRBV6-1 and TRBJ1-1; perhaps TRBD1 as D (6 bases). V dropped 11 bases and J dropped 3 bases, with 16 bases sitting between them. CDR1 MNHNS and CDR2 SASEGT come from the germline V gene. The CDR3 has 13 residues. This CDR3 reads CAGGRQEDTEAFF. Here the CDR3 DNA reads TGTGCCGGGGGACGACAGGAGGACACTGAAGCTTTCTTT.

V gene TRBV9 combines with J gene TRBJ2-3; perhaps TRBD1 as D (7 bases). V was pared by 1 base and J by 0 bases, with 12 bases between. The CDR3 totals 16 residues. CDR1 and CDR2 from the germline V gene are SGDLS and YYNGEE. The CDR3 DNA follows: TGTGCCAGCAGCGTAAACCAGGGGGGTAGCACAGATACGCAGTATTTT. Its translation: CASSVNQGGSTDTQYF. Full variable domain (remainder filled in from reference TRBV9 and TRBJ2-3): DSGVTQTPKHLITATGQRVTLRCSPRSGDLSVYWYQQSLDQGLQFLIQYYNGEERAKGNILERFSAQQFPDLHSELNLSSLELGDSALYFCASSVNQGGSTDTQYFGPGTRLTVL.

The chain carries TRBV7-2 and TRBJ2-7, with TRBD2 identical over 8 bases. This CDR3 has 15 amino acids. V was clipped by 4 bases and J by 2 bases; unmatched bases: 7. Germline CDR1 SGHTA, CDR2 FQGNSA. The CDR3 spells CASSSEAGDTYEQYF. CDR3 DNA: TGTGCCAGCAGCTCGGAAGCGGGGGACACCTACGAGCAGTACTTC. The full variable domain, its missing parts supplied by reference TRBV7-2 and TRBJ2-7, is GAGVSQSPSNKVTEKGKDVELRCDPISGHTALYWYRQSLGQGLEFLIYFQGNSAPDKSGLPSDRFSAERTGGSVSTLTIQRTQQEDSAVYLCASSSEAGDTYEQYFGPGTRLTVT.

The gene calls are TRBV15 and TRBJ2-3, with D perhaps matching TRBD1 (6 bases). CDR1 is LNHNV, CDR2 YYDKDF, per germline (reference sequence). V lost 1 base and J 4 bases, leaving 12 bases between the germline ends. The CDR3 has 15 amino acids. Here the CDR3 reads CATSRANRVADTQYF. The CDR3 DNA is TGTGCCACCAGCAGAGCCAACAGGGTGGCAGATACGCAGTATTTT.

The J gene is TRBJ2-1, the V gene TRBV5-4; 12 bases align to TRBD2. Trimming took 3 bases from V and 0 from J; bases not matched to a gene: 7. The germline CDR1 and CDR2 sequences are SGHNT and YYREEE (reference sequence). The CDR3 is 18 amino acids. The CDR3 bases are TGTGCCAGCAGCTCCCTAGCGGGGGGGCCGTTCTCCTACAATGAGCAGTTCTTC. This sequence encodes CASSSLAGGPFSYNEQFF.

The V call is TRBV5-4, the J call TRBJ1-5; TRBD1 agrees at 7 bases. V dropped 3 bases and J dropped 4; count of bases not matched to a gene: 4. There are 14 residues in the CDR3. Germline V gene sequence: CDR1 SGHNT, CDR2 YYREEE (reference sequence). The CDR3: CASSSGGRNQPQHF. DNA of the CDR3: TGTGCCAGCAGCTCAGGGGGAAGGAATCAGCCCCAGCATTTT. Complete variable domain (other parts from reference TRBV5-4 and TRBJ1-5): ETGVTQSPTHLIKTRGQQVTLRCSSQSGHNTVSWYQQALGQGPQFIFQYYREEENGRGNFPPRFSGLQFPNYSSELNVNALELDDSALYLCASSSGGRNQPQHFGDGTRLSIL.

CDR3 sequence: CSAATGDVAFF. The CDR3 DNA is TGCAGCGCCGCGACAGGGGACGTAGCTTTCTTT. The rearrangement links TRBV29-1 to TRBJ1-1, with 8 bases fitting TRBD1. The CDR3 runs 11 residues. The germline V gene encodes CDR1 SQVTM and CDR2 ANQGSEA. V was pared by 7 bases and J by 10 bases, with 8 bases of the junction left unmatched.

This clone was picked up a small number of times. This chain connects TRBV6-5 to TRBJ2-5; no firm D call. This CDR3 contains 13 residues. From germline, CDR1 is MNHEY and CDR2 SVGAGI. Trimming pared 4 bases from V and 5 bases from J, leaving 11 bases between. CDR3: CASSSQRRETQYF. Written as DNA, the CDR3 is TGTGCCAGCAGTTCCCAGAGGCGGGAGACCCAGTACTTC.

The J gene is TRBJ2-3, the V gene TRBV19; possibly TRBD2 for D (5 bases). V was trimmed by 6 bases and J by 0 bases, leaving 16 bases between them. The CDR3 is made up of 16 amino acids. Germline V gene sequence: CDR1 LNHDA, CDR2 SQIVND (reference sequence). CDR3 protein: CASSHPQRASTDTQYF. As DNA, the CDR3 is TGTGCCAGTAGCCACCCACAGAGGGCTAGCACAGATACGCAGTATTTT. Full variable domain (remainder filled in from reference TRBV19 and TRBJ2-3): DGGITQSPKYLFRKEGQNVTLSCEQNLNHDAMYWYRQDPGQGLRLIYYSQIVNDFQKGDIAEGYSVSREKKESFPLTVTSAQKNPTAFYLCASSHPQRASTDTQYFGPGTRLTVL.

A single count supports this clone. The rearrangement links TRBV4-3 to TRBJ1-6; D unresolved. The CDR3 loop spans 14 amino acids. V was trimmed by 0 bases and J by 7 bases, leaving 7 bases between them. Germline CDR1 reads LGHNA; CDR2 reads YSLEER. Here the CDR3 reads CASSQDLRNSPLHF. The CDR3 DNA reads as TGCGCCAGCAGCCAAGATCTACGGAATTCACCCCTCCACTTT.

The V call is TRBV18, the J call TRBJ2-7, with 7 bases identical to TRBD2. This CDR3 is 13 amino acids long. In germline, CDR1 is KGHSH, CDR2 LQKENI. After removal of 4 bases from V and 3 bases from J, the junction contained 3 bases not matched to a gene. The CDR3 spells CASSLGLIYEQYF. Written as DNA, the CDR3 is TGTGCCAGCTCACTGGGACTAATCTACGAGCAGTACTTC.

The CDR3 region is CASSNAGTAAYEQYF. The CDR3 coding sequence is TGTGCCAGTAGCAACGCCGGGACAGCGGCCTACGAGCAGTACTTC. This chain uses TRBV19 with TRBJ2-7; 7 bases line up with TRBD1. Per the germline V gene, CDR1 is LNHDA and CDR2 is SQIVND (reference sequence). Germline trimming cut 6 bases from V and 2 bases from J; bases unmatched to any gene: 10. The length of the CDR3 is 15 residues.

V gene TRBV7-9 combines with J gene TRBJ1-1; 8 bases are shared with TRBD1. Per germline, CDR1 SEHNR and CDR2 FQNEAQ (reference sequence). The CDR3 length is 13 residues. The J segment lost 5 bases and the V segment lost 1 base, leaving 0 bases of the junction unmatched. CDR3: CASSLGTGTEAFF. CDR3 sequence (DNA): TGTGCCAGCAGCTTAGGGACAGGGACTGAAGCTTTCTTT.

This rearrangement joins TRBV7-2 to TRBJ1-4, with D possibly TRBD1 on 5 matching bases. Per the germline V gene, CDR1 is SGHTA and CDR2 is FQGNSA. This CDR3 has 15 amino acids. Trimming removed 5 bases at V and 11 bases at J, with 21 bases between. CDR3 in DNA: TGTGCCAGCAGCCTCTCGGGGGTGGACCTGGGGAAACTGTTTTTT. It codes for CASSLSGVDLGKLFF.